Below are 17 T cell receptor beta chains sequenced from a single sample in a study of cytomegalovirus exposure and HLA in healthy donors. Primers for the PCR totalled 60 Vbeta and 13 Jbeta. Some clones are missing from TCRdb's copy, which holds only in-frame ones; the method was immunoSEQ multiplex PCR. This sample has roughly 250,000 clones; 80% occur once, and the top ten carry less than 0.4%. Material: PBMCs. The receptors here all came from a girl under 10 years old in good health and CMV-seronegative.

The chain joins TRBV19 to TRBJ2-5; TRBD2 matches 9 bases. Germline CDR1 reads LNHDA; CDR2 reads SQIVND (reference sequence). With 3 bases clipped from V and 5 bases from J, the junction kept 10 bases outside the gene matches. CDR3 size: 16 residues. DNA for the CDR3: TGTGCCAGTAGTATGCCGCGGGGGGGCCGGGTCGAGACCCAGTACTTC. It translates to CASSMPRGGRVETQYF.

The V gene is TRBV7-6, the J gene TRBJ1-1, with TRBD1 identical over 7 bases. Trimming at V came to 1 base and at J to 4 bases, leaving 3 bases not matched to a gene. This CDR3 has 14 residues. CDR1 and CDR2 (germline): SGHVS, FNYEAQ. The CDR3 region has the DNA TGTGCCAGCAGCTTAGGACAGGGTAGCACTGAAGCTTTCTTT. This gives the protein CASSLGQGSTEAFF.

This clone was seen a few times. V and J are TRBV11-2 and TRBJ2-7, with D possibly TRBD1 on 6 matching bases. The ends were cut back, 1 base at V and 7 bases at J, with 11 bases in the middle. The CDR3 sequence is 13 residues long. CDR1 and CDR2 from the germline V gene are SGHAT and FQNNGV. CDR3 region: CASSLVPGQEQYF. The CDR3 DNA reads as TGTGCCAGCAGCTTAGTGCCCGGACAGGAGCAGTACTTC. The variable domain in full, completed from reference TRBV11-2 and TRBJ2-7, reads EAGVAQSPRYKIIEKRQSVAFWCNPISGHATLYWYQQILGQGPKLLIQFQNNGVVDDSQLPKDRFSAERLKGVDSTLKIQPAKLEDSAVYLCASSLVPGQEQYFGPGTRLTVT.

The genes are TRBV10-2 and TRBJ2-1; D might be TRBD2 (6 bases). Trimming stripped 0 bases from V and 7 bases from J, with 10 bases between. Looked up from germline, CDR1 is WSHSY and CDR2 is SAAADI. CDR3 length: 14 residues. The CDR3 DNA sequence: TGCGCCAGCAGTGAGTCGGGACTCCATAATGAGCAGTTCTTC. This translates into CASSESGLHNEQFF.

This chain connects TRBV28 to TRBJ1-1; D is undetermined. The CDR3 loop spans 13 amino acids. Trimming took 8 bases from V and 6 from J, leaving 16 bases between them. Germline V gene lookup returns CDR1 MDHEN and CDR2 SYDVKM. For the CDR3, the DNA is TGTGCCAGCCTATTACGGGCGAGGGCTGAAGCTTTCTTT. Encoded protein: CASLLRARAEAFF. The whole variable domain, filled in from reference TRBV28 and TRBJ1-1, reads DVKVTQSSRYLVKRTGEKVFLECVQDMDHENMFWYRQDPGLGLRLIYFSYDVKMKEKGDIPEGYSVSREKKERFSLILESASTNQTSMYLCASLLRARAEAFFGQGTRLTVV.

The rearrangement joins TRBV10-3 to TRBJ2-1; TRBD2 agrees at 12 bases. Losses at the gene ends were 6 bases for V and 8 bases for J; bases not matched to a gene: 11. The length of the CDR3 is 16 residues. Per germline, CDR1 ENHRY and CDR2 SYGVKD. The CDR3 DNA sequence: TGTGCCATCAGACAGCCACTAGCGGGAGGATCTGATGAGCAGTTCTTC. Translation: CAIRQPLAGGSDEQFF.

Turning to this clone: The same CDR3 also results from other DNA sequences found in this sample. The genes are TRBV28 and TRBJ2-1; D is uncertain. Germline CDR1 and CDR2: MDHEN and SYDVKM. With 3 bases removed from V and 7 bases from J, the gap between germline ends came to 7 bases. This CDR3 comprises 12 residues. The CDR3 reads CASSLAGNEQFF. CDR3 bases: TGTGCCAGCAGTTTGGCCGGGAATGAGCAGTTCTTC.

The chain employs TRBV7-2 and TRBJ2-7; the match to TRBD1 covers 7 bases. Germline V gene sequence: CDR1 SGHTA, CDR2 FQGNSA. This CDR3 has 17 amino acids. V lost 0 bases, J lost 5 bases, and 13 bases stayed unmatched. The CDR3 loop is CASSLAVTGHYSNEQYF. The CDR3 DNA reads as TGTGCCAGCAGCTTAGCAGTGACAGGGCATTATAGCAACGAGCAGTACTTC. Supplemented by reference TRBV7-2 and TRBJ2-7, the full variable domain reads GAGVSQSPSNKVTEKGKDVELRCDPISGHTALYWYRQSLGQGLEFLIYFQGNSAPDKSGLPSDRFSAERTGGSVSTLTIQRTQQEDSAVYLCASSLAVTGHYSNEQYFGPGTRLTVT.

This chain joins TRBV7-8 and TRBJ1-5; D is possibly TRBD1 (5 bases). Trimming took off 1 base at V and 2 bases at J, with 9 bases between the two ends. The germline CDR1 and CDR2 sequences are SGHVS and FQNEAQ. The CDR3 sequence is 15 residues long. In DNA form, the CDR3 reads TGTGCCAGCAGCTTAGTCTTAGGGGGCAATCAGCCCCAGCATTTT. It yields the protein CASSLVLGGNQPQHF.

The rearrangement uses TRBV7-3 and TRBJ1-1; D unclear. This CDR3 has 12 amino acids. Germline CDR1 is SGHTA and CDR2 is FQGTGA. Trimming cost V 5 bases and J 3 bases, with 7 bases left between them. The CDR3 DNA is TGTGCCAGCAGCGGGAGGGACACTGAAGCTTTCTTT. Protein sequence: CASSGRDTEAFF.

The J gene is TRBJ1-2, the V gene TRBV9, with TRBD1 identical over 8 bases. V lost 0 bases and J lost 5; bases outside the gene matches: 3. The germline gives CDR1 SGDLS, CDR2 YYNGEE. This CDR3 comprises 14 residues. The CDR3 DNA follows: TGTGCCAGCAGCGTAGGGACAGGGATTTATGGCTACACCTTC. It codes for CASSVGTGIYGYTF. Full variable domain (rest looked up from reference TRBV9 and TRBJ1-2): DSGVTQTPKHLITATGQRVTLRCSPRSGDLSVYWYQQSLDQGLQFLIQYYNGEERAKGNILERFSAQQFPDLHSELNLSSLELGDSALYFCASSVGTGIYGYTFGSGTRLTVV.

The chain carries TRBV5-1 and TRBJ1-2; D may be TRBD1 (6 bases). Germline V CDR1 and CDR2: SGHRS, YFSETQ. The CDR3 runs to 15 residues. The V end lost 2 bases, the J end lost 3 bases, and 14 bases lay between the germline ends. CDR3 protein: CASSFDRRGDYGYTF. In nucleotides, the CDR3 is TGCGCCAGCAGCTTCGACAGGCGGGGGGACTATGGCTACACCTTC.

The V gene is TRBV5-1, the J gene TRBJ1-1, with 7 bases matching TRBD1. The V gene end was trimmed by 0 bases and the J gene end by 1 base; junction bases not matched to a gene: 18. Per germline, CDR1 SGHRS and CDR2 YFSETQ. The CDR3 length is 20 residues. The CDR3 DNA sequence: TGCGCCAGCAGCTTGGTGGGGGCACACACCTTTGACAGGGCGAACACTGAAGCTTTCTTT. This translates into CASSLVGAHTFDRANTEAFF.

The genes are TRBV9 and TRBJ2-1; 7 bases agree with TRBD2. The germline V gene has CDR1 SGDLS and CDR2 YYNGEE. The CDR3 covers 17 residues. With V trimmed by 4 bases and J by 4 bases, 14 bases remained unmatched. CDR3 nucleotides: TGTGCCAGCAGCCCCCGCGGAGGGGCTAGCGGATACAATGAGCAGTTCTTC. It encodes CASSPRGGASGYNEQFF.

To note about this clone: An end of the junction differs from the germline gene, which may be a read error. The rearrangement links TRBV7-9 to TRBJ2-2; TRBD1 aligns across 7 bases. The CDR3 runs 14 residues. Germline V CDR1 and CDR2: SEHNR, FQNEAQ (reference sequence). Here the CDR3 reads CSSSPNRGTGELFF. The CDR3 DNA follows: TGTTCCAGCAGCCCAAACAGGGGCACCGGGGAGCTGTTTTTT. Full variable domain (remainder filled in from reference TRBV7-9 and TRBJ2-2): DTGVSQNPRHKITKRGQNVTFRCDPISEHNRLYWYRQTLGQGPEFLTYFQNEAQLEKSRLLSDRFSAERPKGSFSTLEIQRTEQGDSAMYLCSSSPNRGTGELFFGEGSRLTVL.

The chain recombines TRBV27 with TRBJ2-5, with a weak D call TRBD2 (6 bases). The germline CDR1 and CDR2 sequences are MNHEY and SMNVEV (reference sequence). The CDR3 has 14 amino acids. V lost 6 bases and J lost 5, with 16 bases in between. The DNA of the CDR3 is TGTGCCAGCAGCCTTGTGGCGGGATGGGAGACCCAGTACTTC. It yields the protein CASSLVAGWETQYF.

The rearrangement uses TRBV4-1 and TRBJ2-1, with D maybe TRBD2 (6 bases). V was trimmed by 4 bases and J by 0 bases, leaving 13 bases between them. Germline V lookup: CDR1 MGHRA, CDR2 YSYEKL. The CDR3 loop spans 16 amino acids. The CDR3 loop is CASSLRATSSYNEQFF. CDR3 sequence (DNA): TGCGCCAGCAGCCTTAGAGCGACTAGCTCCTACAATGAGCAGTTCTTC.